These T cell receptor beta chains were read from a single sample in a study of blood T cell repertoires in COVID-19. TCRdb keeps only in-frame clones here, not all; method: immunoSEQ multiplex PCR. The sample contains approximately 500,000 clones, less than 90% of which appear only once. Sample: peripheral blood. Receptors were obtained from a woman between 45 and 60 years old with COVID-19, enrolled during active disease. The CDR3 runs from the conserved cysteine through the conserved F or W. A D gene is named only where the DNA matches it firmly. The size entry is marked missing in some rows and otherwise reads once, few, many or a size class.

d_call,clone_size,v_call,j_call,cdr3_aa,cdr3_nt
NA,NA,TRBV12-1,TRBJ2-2,CASSTTGSFTGELFF,TGTGCCAGCAGCACCACCGGGAGCTTCACCGGGGAGCTGTTTTTT
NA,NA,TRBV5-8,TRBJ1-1,CASSLLGLEAFF,TGTGCCAGCAGCTTACTTGGACTAGAAGCTTTCTTT
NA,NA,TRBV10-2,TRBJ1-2,CASSDRSAGYTF,TGCGCCAGCAGTGATCGGTCTGCTGGCTACACCTTC
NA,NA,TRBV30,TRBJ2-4,CAWSLRGLTGNIQYF,TGTGCCTGGAGCCTTCGTGGCCTGACGGGAAACATTCAGTACTTC
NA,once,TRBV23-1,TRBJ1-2,CASSQFLRREGGYTF,TGCGCCAGCAGTCAATTCTTGAGGCGGGAGGGTGGCTACACCTTC
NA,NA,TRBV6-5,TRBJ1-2,CASSYSSRDGYTF,TGTGCCAGCAGTTACTCCTCACGGGATGGCTACACCTTC
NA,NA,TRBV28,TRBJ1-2,CASSASTGQANYGYTF,TGTGCCAGCAGTGCCAGCACAGGACAAGCTAACTATGGCTACACCTTC
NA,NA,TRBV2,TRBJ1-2,CASTNGDSGGYTF,TGTGCCAGCACCAACGGGGACTCAGGGGGCTACACCTTC
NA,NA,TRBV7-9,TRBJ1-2,CASSLGWSAAASPVYGYTF,TGTGCCAGCAGCTTAGGTTGGAGTGCGGCAGCGAGTCCCGTCTATGGCTACACCTTC
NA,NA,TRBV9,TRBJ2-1,CASSVDPVGDGSEQFF,TGTGCCAGCAGCGTCGACCCGGTCGGAGACGGCTCTGAGCAGTTCTTC
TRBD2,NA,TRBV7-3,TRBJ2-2,CASSLGLAGATGELFF,TGTGCCAGCAGCTTAGGGCTAGCGGGGGCCACCGGGGAGCTGTTTTTT
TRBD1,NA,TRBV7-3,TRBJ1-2,CASSLPPGQAIF,TGTGCCAGCAGCTTACCTCCGGGACAGGCCATCTTC
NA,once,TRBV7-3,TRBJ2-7,CASSLNCWGGLPREQYF,TGTGCCAGCAGCCTAAACTGTTGGGGAGGACTCCCCCGCGAGCAGTACTTC
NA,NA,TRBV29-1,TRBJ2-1,CSVYGSYNEQFF,TGCAGCGTTTACGGTTCCTACAATGAGCAGTTCTTC
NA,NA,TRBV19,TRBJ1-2,CASTRANYGYTF,TGTGCCAGTACGCGGGCTAACTATGGCTACACCTTC
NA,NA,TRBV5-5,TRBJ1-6,CASSSRDTSSPLHF,TGTGCCAGCAGCTCACGGGACACCTCCTCACCCCTCCACTTT